This T cell receptor (beta chain) was observed in a study of T-cell memory formation after mild COVID-19 (dated by TCRdb to 2020 to 2022). Background on the whole study: Most TCR sequence clusters were specific to one of the two donors. Longitudinal TCRalpha and TCRbeta repertoire sequencing tracked T-cell clones expanding and contracting after mild COVID-19 in a couple of donors. The cohort comprised two young, previously healthy adult volunteers, one female and one male.

The run used an Illumina NovaSeq 6000. TCRalpha and TCRbeta cDNA libraries were built by 5'RACE with constant-segment primers, adding sample barcodes and unique molecular identifiers. Trizol reagent was used to extract RNA from every sample. The libraries were amplified in two PCR steps, and the second step added a second sample barcode and Illumina TruSeq adapters. Sequencing of libraries was performed on an Illumina NovaSeq with 2 x 150 bp paired-end reads. Turning to the authors' computational methods: Reads were demultiplexed and collapsed into UMI-guided consensus sequences with migec v1.2.7. With mixcr v2.1.11, UMI consensuses were aligned to TRA and TRB V and J templates and assembled into clonotypes. A clonotype was counted as expanded or contracted only if both edgeR and NoisET called the change significant, with noise models trained on biological replicates. For edgeR calls, the cutoffs were a false discovery rate-adjusted p below 0.01 and a log2 fold-change threshold of 1. As an exploratory analysis of dynamics, PCA with hierarchical clustering was applied to max-normalized trajectories of the 1000 most abundant clonotypes. Each responding clone was given a CD4 or CD8 phenotype based on the CD4+ and CD8+ repertoires, which had been sequenced separately. The public reads were reprocessed in TCRdb via fastp at Q25 and MiXCR, keeping in-frame beta chains. Under each unique CDR3 protein, matching rows form one entry showing the most common genes and DNA. The V and J calls come from TCRdb's annotation, not from the publication. Within this sample are a few hundred thousand distinct CDR3 sequences, with around an eighth of them counted one time only. Clones ranked in the top ten supply under 25% of the sample.

PBMCs were isolated by Ficoll-Paque density gradient centrifugation. Looking up the germline V gene yields CDR1 MGHRA and CDR2 YSYEKL. Including the terminal cysteine and phenylalanine, the CDR3 comprises 13 residues. The only DNA kept is the CDR3, 39 bases in frame from the first base. A distance of 8 bases separates the germline ends of V and J, which lose 2 bases and 6 bases respectively. The table lists this clonotype with a few counts. The clone's antigen remains unknown. No per-base quality is available; no much larger clone lies one base away. The paper as a whole reports these results and caveats: Some responding clones were detected in pre-infection memory, which suggested that pre-existing cross-reactive memory T cells had joined the SARS-CoV-2 response. SARS-CoV-2 specificity of the second-wave clones peaking on day 37 was not confirmed. Clones contracting from day 15 to 85 had balanced CD4/CD8 phenotypes, while a second wave expanding from day 15 to 37 was biased towards CD4+. Only a couple of mild cases were covered by the study, and larger cohorts that include severe cases with pre-infection samples were considered necessary. Contracting CD4+ clones appeared mostly in the CM and EM memory subsets, whereas CD8+ clones were enriched in EMRA.

Recombination linked TRBV4-1 to TRBJ1-5, with no confidently assigned D gene. The sequenced material came from PBMCs or a T cell subset sorted from them (not recorded which). The TCR was taken from a man between 18 and 35 years old who had mild COVID-19 (a few samples of this study predate the infection). The sample titles of this study are shuffled in the database, so cell type and time point are left out; the donor was told from shared clones. The DNA sequence is as follows: TGCGCCAGCAGCCAACCTTCCGGTCAGCCCCAGCATTTT. It is translated as CASSQPSGQPQHF.